The T cell receptor beta chain described here comes from a study of blood T cell repertoires in COVID-19. Looking at the study overall: Acute-phase and convalescent COVID-19 samples originated in the United States, Italy and Spain. Nucleic acid was either cDNA or gDNA, and it came from T cells, B-cell-depleted T cells, or PBMCs.

Methods used by the authors: Amplified reference gene primers provided the basis for estimating nucleated cell counts. Repertoires were generated with immunoSEQ multiplex PCR, while TCRdb's copy carries only in-frame clones and drops some. The DNA gave D and trimming, while V, J and clone size come from that table. The data contain some 60,000 clones, about nine tenths of them singletons. Deletions cut 8 bases from V and 2 bases from J, with 14 bases between. The CDR3 is made up of 14 amino acids. From germline, CDR1 is MNHNY and CDR2 SVGAGI (reference sequence). The chain recombines TRBV6-6 with TRBJ2-3; D may be TRBD2 (6 bases). Sequencing was carried out using peripheral blood. The TCR originated in a man aged 35 to 55 with acute or convalescent COVID-19. CDR3 sequence reads: CASLRDFYTDTQYF. The CDR3, as DNA: TGTGCCAGCTTAAGGGACTTCTACACAGATACGCAGTATTTT.